This entry features one TCR beta chain sequence. Its antigen is unidentified. This sample stems from a study of cytomegalovirus exposure and HLA in healthy donors. Notes on the study in general: The tendency of first-cohort TCR clusters to co-occur in the 120 or so validation repertoires was the finding of a later analysis. Among TCR sequences, most were rare, though some public TCRs appeared in many donors. In vitro work confirmed that a few CMV-associated chains recognize CMV antigens. A list of around 150 TCR beta chains associated with cytomegalovirus was given.

Assay used: immunoSEQ multiplex PCR; TCRdb lists only in-frame clones, some missing. This table has over 50,000 clones, about 96% appearing once. The length of the CDR3 is 15 residues. Per germline, CDR1 MRHNA and CDR2 SNTAGT. The ends lost 6 bases at V and 4 bases at J; junction bases unmatched: 4. The sequenced sample consisted of PBMCs. The rearrangement uses TRBV6-4 and TRBJ2-1, with TRBD2 identical over 12 bases. The clonotype originates from a woman aged 18-29 years in good health and CMV-seronegative. For the CDR3, the DNA is TGTGCCAGCAGCCTAGCGGGAGGGGGTTACAATGAGCAGTTCTTC. This codes for CASSLAGGGYNEQFF.